What follows are 22 T cell receptor beta chains derived from one specimen sequenced in a study of graft-versus-host responses after intestinal transplantation. Profiled with immunoSEQ multiplex PCR; TCRdb holds only in-frame clones, not every one. The sample carries over 70,000 clones, 80% to 85% recorded once. For these receptors, no antigen is known. Source: unstimulated CD8+ T cells sorted from spleen or lymph node cells, taken before intestinal transplant. The receptors stem from a human donor who received an intestinal transplant.

This clone was recorded only once. The chain carries TRBV28 and TRBJ1-6; D remains unclear. The germline V gene has CDR1 MDHEN and CDR2 SYDVKM. This CDR3 is 14 amino acids long. Between the trimmed V and J ends, which lost 4 bases and 0 bases, there was a span of 4 bases. The CDR3 loop reads CASSWGSYNSPLHF. The CDR3 nucleotides are TGTGCCAGCAGTTGGGGCTCCTATAATTCACCCCTCCACTTT.

The rearrangement uses TRBV5-1 and TRBJ1-2; a possible D gene is TRBD1 (5 bases). The germline CDR1 and CDR2 sequences are SGHRS and YFSETQ. There are 14 residues in the CDR3. V was shortened by 6 bases and J by 7 bases, with 19 bases between the two germline ends. CDR3 amino acids: CASKETAGRRGYTF. The DNA of the CDR3 is TGCGCCAGCAAGGAGACGGCAGGGCGGCGTGGCTACACCTTC. Combining the CDR3 with reference TRBV5-1 and TRBJ1-2 gives the whole variable domain KAGVTQTPRYLIKTRGQQVTLSCSPISGHRSVSWYQQTPGQGLQFLFEYFSETQRNKGNFPGRFSGRQFSNSRSEMNVSTLELGDSALYLCASKETAGRRGYTFGSGTRLTVV.

This clone was picked up a small number of times. The V gene is TRBV6-1, the J gene TRBJ2-3; 8 bases map to TRBD1. The CDR3 is made up of 16 amino acids. V gave up 0 bases and J gave up 1 base; unmatched junction bases: 3. From germline, CDR1 is MNHNS and CDR2 SASEGT. This CDR3 is CASSEAQTGGTDTQYF. The CDR3 nucleotides are TGTGCCAGCAGTGAAGCCCAGACAGGGGGCACAGATACGCAGTATTTT.

This chain uses TRBV28 with TRBJ2-3, with TRBD2 identical over 9 bases. CDR1 is MDHEN, CDR2 SYDVKM, per germline. Germline trimming cut 3 bases from V and 2 bases from J; bases unmatched to any gene: 9. The CDR3 totals 17 residues. The CDR3 sequence is CASSFGGRAPLTDTQYF. The CDR3 DNA reads as TGTGCCAGCAGTTTCGGCGGGAGGGCTCCCCTCACAGATACGCAGTATTTT.

V and J are TRBV6-5 and TRBJ1-1; no clear D. The CDR3 contains 11 residues. With 6 bases removed from V and 6 bases from J, the gap between germline ends came to 8 bases. Germline lookup yields CDR1 MNHEY and CDR2 SVGAGI. CDR3 amino acids: CASSPGAEAFF. The CDR3 DNA is TGTGCCAGCAGCCCGGGCGCTGAAGCTTTCTTT.

A note on this clone: The same CDR3 also results from other DNA sequences found in this sample. The chain recombines TRBV7-9 with TRBJ2-7, with 9 bases lining up with TRBD2. CDR3 size: 14 residues. Unmatched junction bases numbered 2, after V lost 1 base and J lost 4 bases. Germline V gene sequence: CDR1 SEHNR, CDR2 FQNEAQ (reference sequence). This chain's CDR3 is CASSLGLAGYEQYF. CDR3 coding DNA: TGTGCCAGCAGCTTAGGGCTAGCGGGATACGAGCAGTACTTC.

The chain is built from TRBV19 and TRBJ2-1; D not resolved. Trimming removed 3 bases at V and 3 bases at J, with 18 bases between. Germline V lookup: CDR1 LNHDA, CDR2 SQIVND (reference sequence). The CDR3 is 17 amino acids. Here the CDR3 DNA reads TGTGCCAGTAGTATGTCCTTTGTGGCGCCTTTCTACAATGAGCAGTTCTTC. Translation: CASSMSFVAPFYNEQFF. The whole variable domain, filled in from reference TRBV19 and TRBJ2-1, reads DGGITQSPKYLFRKEGQNVTLSCEQNLNHDAMYWYRQDPGQGLRLIYYSQIVNDFQKGDIAEGYSVSREKKESFPLTVTSAQKNPTAFYLCASSMSFVAPFYNEQFFGPGTRLTVL.

The V gene is TRBV25-1, the J gene TRBJ2-5; 7 bases fit TRBD1. Germline V gene data show CDR1 as MGHDK and CDR2 as SYGVNS. This CDR3 is built from 12 residues. V gave up 9 bases and J gave up 4 bases; unmatched junction bases: 5. The CDR3: CASTGVAETQYF. The CDR3 DNA reads TGTGCCAGTACAGGGGTAGCAGAGACCCAGTACTTC. The complete variable domain, with remaining parts taken from reference TRBV25-1 and TRBJ2-5, reads EADIYQTPRYLVIGTGKKITLECSQTMGHDKMYWYQQDPGMELHLIHYSYGVNSTEKGDLSSESTVSRIRTEHFPLTLESARPSHTSQYLCASTGVAETQYFGPGTRLLVL.

This clone was detected only a few times. The gene calls are TRBV5-4 and TRBJ1-2; 8 nucleotides agree with TRBD1. V gave up 5 bases and J gave up 8 bases; unmatched junction bases: 8. The CDR3 is 13 residues long. Germline loops: CDR1 SGHNT, CDR2 YYREEE (reference sequence). This CDR3 is CASSSGQAGGYTF. The CDR3, as DNA: TGTGCCAGCAGTTCGGGACAGGCGGGAGGCTACACCTTC. Full variable domain (remainder filled in from reference TRBV5-4 and TRBJ1-2): ETGVTQSPTHLIKTRGQQVTLRCSSQSGHNTVSWYQQALGQGPQFIFQYYREEENGRGNFPPRFSGLQFPNYSSELNVNALELDDSALYLCASSSGQAGGYTFGSGTRLTVV.

J is TRBJ2-7 and V is TRBV27, with no clear D. CDR3 length: 13 residues. Trimming left V 4 bases short and J 7 bases short, with 14 bases between. Per the germline V gene, CDR1 is MNHEY and CDR2 is SMNVEV (reference sequence). The DNA of the CDR3 is TGTGCCAGCAGTTCTGTAGGTGTCAGGGAGCAGTACTTC. It specifies CASSSVGVREQYF.

This clone turned up a few times. The chain carries TRBV19 and TRBJ2-1; no definite D call. Trimming removed 5 bases from V and 6 bases from J, with 11 bases in between. The germline CDR1 and CDR2 sequences are LNHDA and SQIVND (reference sequence). The CDR3 is 13 residues long. CDR3 loop: CASSPAGFNEQFF. DNA of the CDR3: TGTGCCAGTAGTCCAGCTGGTTTCAATGAGCAGTTCTTC.

This clone was detected once. V is TRBV9 and J is TRBJ2-5, with 12 bases identical to TRBD1. The CDR3 runs 16 residues. V dropped 2 bases and J dropped 5; count of bases not matched to a gene: 7. Per the germline V gene, CDR1 is SGDLS and CDR2 is YYNGEE. This CDR3 reads CASSVFRDRGLETQYF. CDR3 DNA: TGTGCCAGCAGCGTTTTCCGGGACAGGGGGCTGGAGACCCAGTACTTC.

The chain has TRBV14 and TRBJ2-2, with a tentative D call TRBD2 (6 bases). Germline V gives CDR1 SGHDN, CDR2 FVKESK. The CDR3 length is 13 residues. V lost 1 base, J lost 6 bases, and 6 bases lay in between. This CDR3 is CASSQAGAGELFF. The CDR3 bases are TGTGCCAGCAGCCAAGCGGGAGCCGGGGAGCTGTTTTTT. Looking up the rest from reference TRBV14 and TRBJ2-2 gives the full variable domain: EAGVTQFPSHSVIEKGQTVTLRCDPISGHDNLYWYRRVMGKEIKFLLHFVKESKQDESGMPNNRFLAERTGGTYSTLKVQPAELEDSGVYFCASSQAGAGELFFGEGSRLTVL.

The chain recombines TRBV10-1 with TRBJ2-3, with TRBD1 matching 8 bases. V shed 0 bases, J shed 0 bases, and the junction held 2 bases outside the gene matches. The germline CDR1 and CDR2 sequences are WNHNN and SYGVQD (reference sequence). The CDR3 is 16 residues long. CDR3 residues: CASSESDRVSTDTQYF. The CDR3 DNA is TGCGCCAGCAGTGAGTCGGACAGGGTGAGCACAGATACGCAGTATTTT.

This rearrangement joins TRBV5-6 to TRBJ2-3, with D perhaps being TRBD1 or TRBD2 (6 bases each). Germline values: CDR1 SGHDT, CDR2 YYEEEE. This CDR3 has 16 residues. V was pared by 0 bases and J by 1 base, with 12 bases between. Written as DNA, the CDR3 is TGTGCCAGCAGCTTGGCCAAGGAGGGGGGCACAGATACGCAGTATTTT. Translating it yields CASSLAKEGGTDTQYF.

This chain joins TRBV15 and TRBJ2-7; weak D call: TRBD2 (7 bases). Germline values: CDR1 LNHNV, CDR2 YYDKDF (reference sequence). The V end lost 1 base, the J end lost 0 bases, and 13 bases lay between the germline ends. The CDR3 runs 16 residues. Written as DNA, the CDR3 is TGTGCCACCAGCAGAGTAGGGGGGGCTAGCTCCTACGAGCAGTACTTC. Its translation: CATSRVGGASSYEQYF.

The chain employs TRBV7-3 and TRBJ2-1; D unresolved. This CDR3 is 13 amino acids long. V was cut by 2 bases and J by 8 bases, with 10 bases left in between. Germline CDR1 and CDR2: SGHTA and FQGTGA. For the CDR3, the DNA is TGTGCCAGCAGCTTACAATTTTGGGATGAGCAGTTCTTC. Its protein product is CASSLQFWDEQFF. Based on the CDR3 plus reference TRBV7-3 and TRBJ2-1, the full variable domain is GAGVSQTPSNKVTEKGKYVELRCDPISGHTALYWYRQSLGQGPEFLIYFQGTGAADDSGLPNDRFFAVRPEGSVSTLKIQRTERGDSAVYLCASSLQFWDEQFFGPGTRLTVL.

The chain couples TRBV4-2 to TRBJ2-7; D uncertain. CDR3 size: 13 residues. V lost 0 bases, J lost 3 bases, and 6 bases lay in between. Germline V lookup: CDR1 LGHNA, CDR2 YNFKEQ. This CDR3 is CASSQDRNYEQYF. The CDR3 DNA reads TGTGCCAGCAGCCAAGACAGAAACTACGAGCAGTACTTC.

The V and J genes are TRBV11-3 and TRBJ2-7; TRBD2 is a possible D gene (6 bases). Germline V gene lookup returns CDR1 SGHNT and CDR2 YENEEA. The CDR3 has 13 residues. V was clipped by 2 bases and J by 3 bases, with 8 bases between them. CDR3: CASSLQGGYEQYF. The CDR3, as DNA: TGTGCCAGCAGCTTACAGGGAGGCTACGAGCAGTACTTC.

This clone occurred a few times. The chain recombines TRBV4-1 with TRBJ2-5; 8 bases agree with TRBD1. The CDR3 is made up of 14 amino acids. V was pared by 1 base and J by 4 bases, with 2 bases of the junction left unmatched. CDR1 and CDR2 from the germline V gene are MGHRA and YSYEKL. CDR3 protein: CASSQAGGVETQYF. CDR3 coding DNA: TGCGCCAGCAGCCAAGCAGGGGGCGTAGAGACCCAGTACTTC.

V and J are TRBV4-2 and TRBJ2-3; 11 positions match TRBD2. The CDR3 covers 17 residues. With V trimmed by 5 bases and J by 1 base, 8 bases remained unmatched. CDR1 and CDR2 (germline): LGHNA, YNFKEQ. As DNA, the CDR3 is TGTGCCAGCAGCTCACCGACTAGCGGGGCGGGCACAGATACGCAGTATTTT. Protein: CASSSPTSGAGTDTQYF.

This chain links TRBV4-1 with TRBJ1-1; TRBD1 agrees at 8 bases. This CDR3 has 16 amino acids. The ends lost 4 bases at V and 0 bases at J; junction bases unmatched: 7. CDR1 is MGHRA, CDR2 YSYEKL, per germline. CDR3 in amino acids: CASSPWTGLVNTEAFF. The CDR3 DNA follows: TGCGCCAGCAGCCCATGGACAGGGCTTGTGAACACTGAAGCTTTCTTT.